These T cell receptor beta chains were read from a single sample in a study of blood T cell repertoires in COVID-19. Sequencing was performed with immunoSEQ multiplex PCR; in TCRdb, only in-frame clones are kept and a portion is missing. The table shows approximately 87,000 clones, with 85% to 90% occurring only once. Material: peripheral blood. These receptors were taken from a man in his 70s with active or convalescent COVID-19. Both conserved end residues are part of each CDR3. Fields, in order: J gene, V gene, D gene, CDR3 DNA, CDR3 protein. A D gene is named only where the DNA matches it firmly.

TRBJ2-7 | TRBV14 | . | TGTGCCAGCAGCCAAGATGTACGGGAGCAGTACTTC | CASSQDVREQYF
TRBJ2-5 | TRBV5-4 | TRBD1 | TGTGCCAGTGGGACAGTGGAGACCCAGTACTTC | CASGTVETQYF
TRBJ1-2 | TRBV6-5 | . | TGTGCCAGCAGTTACTCGTCGACAGGCGCCTATGGCTACACCTTC | CASSYSSTGAYGYTF
TRBJ2-3 | TRBV11-2 | TRBD2 | TGTGCCAGCAGCCCAGGTAGCGGGGAGAGGACAGATACGCAGTATTTT | CASSPGSGERTDTQYF
TRBJ1-4 | TRBV9 | TRBD1 | TGTGCCAGCAGCGTAGAAGGGACAGGAGGCAATGAAAAACTGTTTTTT | CASSVEGTGGNEKLFF
TRBJ1-2 | TRBV11-2 | TRBD1 | TGTGCCAGCAGCCCGGTGACAGGGGGCTATGGCTACACCTTC | CASSPVTGGYGYTF
TRBJ1-1 | TRBV14 | . | TGTGCCAGCAGCCTGCAGGGGAACACTGAAGCTTTCTTT | CASSLQGNTEAFF
TRBJ2-5 | TRBV30 | TRBD2 | TGTGCCTGGAGGACTAGCGGGAGAATTGAGACCCAGTACTTC | CAWRTSGRIETQYF
TRBJ2-7 | TRBV30 | TRBD2 | TGTGCCTGGAGTCCAGCTAGCGGAAAGCAGTACTTC | CAWSPASGKQYF
TRBJ2-7 | TRBV19 | TRBD1 | TGTGCCAGCCCCAAAGGGACAGGGCTTGACTACGAGCAGTACTTC | CASPKGTGLDYEQYF
TRBJ1-1 | TRBV19 | . | TGTGCCAGTAGTATTGGCCGACTCACTGAAGCTTTCTTT | CASSIGRLTEAFF